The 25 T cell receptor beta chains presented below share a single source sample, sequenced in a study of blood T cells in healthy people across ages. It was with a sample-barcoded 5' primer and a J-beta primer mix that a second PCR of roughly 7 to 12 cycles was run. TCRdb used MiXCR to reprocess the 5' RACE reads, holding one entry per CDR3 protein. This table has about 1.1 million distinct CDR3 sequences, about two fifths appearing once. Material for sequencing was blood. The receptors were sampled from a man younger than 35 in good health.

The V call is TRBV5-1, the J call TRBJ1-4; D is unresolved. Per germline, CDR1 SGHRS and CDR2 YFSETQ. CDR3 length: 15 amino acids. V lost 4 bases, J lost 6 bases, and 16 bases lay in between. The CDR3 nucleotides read TGCGCCAGCAGCCCCGGATGGGGTAGGGATGAAAAACTGTTTTTT. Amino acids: CASSPGWGRDEKLFF.

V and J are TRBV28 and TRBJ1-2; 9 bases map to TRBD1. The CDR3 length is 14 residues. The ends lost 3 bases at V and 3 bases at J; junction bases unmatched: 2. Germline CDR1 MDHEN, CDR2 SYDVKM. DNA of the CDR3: TGTGCCAGCAGTTTCGGGACAGGGCACTATGGCTACACCTTC. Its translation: CASSFGTGHYGYTF.

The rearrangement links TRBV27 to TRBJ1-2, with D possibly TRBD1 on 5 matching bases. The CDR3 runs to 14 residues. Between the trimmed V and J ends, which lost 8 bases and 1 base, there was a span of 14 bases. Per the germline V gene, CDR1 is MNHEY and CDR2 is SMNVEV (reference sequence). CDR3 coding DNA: TGTGCCAGCGCCGCTATGGGGGGTAACTATGGCTACACCTTC. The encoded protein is CASAAMGGNYGYTF.

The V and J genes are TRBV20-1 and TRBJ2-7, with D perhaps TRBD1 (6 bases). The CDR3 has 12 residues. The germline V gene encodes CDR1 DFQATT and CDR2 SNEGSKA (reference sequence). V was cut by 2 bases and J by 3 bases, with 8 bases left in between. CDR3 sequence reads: CSARQGNYEQYF. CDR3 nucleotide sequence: TGCAGTGCTAGACAGGGGAACTACGAGCAGTACTTC.

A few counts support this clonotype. The CDR3 loop reads CATSRQGADTQYF. The DNA for the CDR3 is TGTGCCACCTCACGACAGGGCGCAGATACGCAGTATTTT. The chain employs TRBV6-6 and TRBJ2-3; TRBD1 aligns across 7 bases. Per germline, CDR1 MNHNY and CDR2 SVGAGI (reference sequence). J was trimmed by 4 bases and V by 10 bases; bases with no gene match: 8. The CDR3 is 13 amino acids.

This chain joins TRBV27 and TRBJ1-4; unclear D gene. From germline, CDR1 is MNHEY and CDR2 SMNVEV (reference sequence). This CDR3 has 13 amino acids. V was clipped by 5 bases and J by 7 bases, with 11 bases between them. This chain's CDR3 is CASSAHNGEKLFF. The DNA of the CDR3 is TGTGCCAGCAGTGCGCACAATGGTGAAAAACTGTTTTTT.

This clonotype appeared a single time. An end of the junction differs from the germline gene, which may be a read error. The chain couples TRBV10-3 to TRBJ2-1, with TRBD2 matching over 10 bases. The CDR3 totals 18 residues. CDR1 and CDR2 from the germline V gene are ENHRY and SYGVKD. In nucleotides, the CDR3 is TGTGCCATCTCGTGGAGCGGGGGGGCCGGCAGCTCCTACAATGAGCAGATCTTC. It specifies CAISWSGGAGSSYNEQIF.

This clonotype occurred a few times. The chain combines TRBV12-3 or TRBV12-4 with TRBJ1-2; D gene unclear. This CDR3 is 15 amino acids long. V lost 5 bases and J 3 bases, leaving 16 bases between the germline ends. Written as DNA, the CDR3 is TGTGCCAGCAGTGATGGGGATCGCCCTCACTATGGCTACACCTTC. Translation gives CASSDGDRPHYGYTF.

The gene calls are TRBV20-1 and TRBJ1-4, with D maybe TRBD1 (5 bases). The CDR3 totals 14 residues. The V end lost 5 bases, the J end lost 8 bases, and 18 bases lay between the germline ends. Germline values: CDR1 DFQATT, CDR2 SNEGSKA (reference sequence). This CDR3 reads CSAGAGTGQEKLFF. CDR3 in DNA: TGCAGTGCTGGTGCCGGGACCGGCCAAGAAAAACTGTTTTTT.

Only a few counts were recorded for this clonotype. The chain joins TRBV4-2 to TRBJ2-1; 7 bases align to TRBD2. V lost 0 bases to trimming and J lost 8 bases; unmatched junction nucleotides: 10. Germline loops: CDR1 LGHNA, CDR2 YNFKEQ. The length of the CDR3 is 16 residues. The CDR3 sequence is CASSQDYRTRYDEQFF. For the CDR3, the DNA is TGTGCCAGCAGCCAAGATTACAGGACTAGATACGATGAGCAGTTCTTC.

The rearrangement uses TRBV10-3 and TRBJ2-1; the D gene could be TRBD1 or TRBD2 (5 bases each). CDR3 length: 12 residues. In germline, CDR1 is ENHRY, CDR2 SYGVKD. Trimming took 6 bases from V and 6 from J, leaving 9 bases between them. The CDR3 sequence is CAIRTAVNEQFF. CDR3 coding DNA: TGTGCCATCAGGACAGCGGTCAATGAGCAGTTCTTC.

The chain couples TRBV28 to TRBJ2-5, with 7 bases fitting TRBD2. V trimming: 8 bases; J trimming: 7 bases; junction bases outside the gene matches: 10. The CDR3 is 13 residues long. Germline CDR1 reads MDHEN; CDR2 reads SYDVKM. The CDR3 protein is CASGAGDVGTQYF. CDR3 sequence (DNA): TGTGCCAGCGGGGCGGGGGATGTCGGGACCCAGTACTTC.

This chain's CDR3 is CSARDQDGSPLHF. CDR3 DNA: TGCAGTGCTAGAGACCAGGACGGCTCACCCCTCCACTTT. This rearrangement joins TRBV20-1 to TRBJ1-6; D not certain. The CDR3 totals 13 residues. V gave up 0 bases and J gave up 10 bases, with 10 bases separating them. Germline V gene lookup returns CDR1 DFQATT and CDR2 SNEGSKA (reference sequence).

The CDR3 region is CASSADSAMNTEAFF. In nucleotides, the CDR3 is TGTGCCAGCAGCGCCGACAGCGCTATGAACACTGAAGCTTTCTTT. This chain connects TRBV9 to TRBJ1-1, with D perhaps TRBD1 (5 bases). Trimming pared 3 bases from V and 0 bases from J, leaving 12 bases between. Germline CDR1 is SGDLS and CDR2 is YYNGEE. The CDR3 spans 15 residues.

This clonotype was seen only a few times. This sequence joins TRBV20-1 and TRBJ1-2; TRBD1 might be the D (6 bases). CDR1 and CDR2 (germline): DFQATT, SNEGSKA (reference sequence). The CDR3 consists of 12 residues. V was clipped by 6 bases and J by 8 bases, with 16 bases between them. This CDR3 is CSAPLYRAGYTF. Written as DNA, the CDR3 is TGCAGTGCCCCTCTTTACAGGGCCGGCTACACCTTC.

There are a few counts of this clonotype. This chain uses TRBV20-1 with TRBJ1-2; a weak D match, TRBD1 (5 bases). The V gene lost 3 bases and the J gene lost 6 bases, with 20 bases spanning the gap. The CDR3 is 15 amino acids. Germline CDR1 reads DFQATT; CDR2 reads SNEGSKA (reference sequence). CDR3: CSARWGRVSSDGYTF. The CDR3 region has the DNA TGCAGTGCTAGGTGGGGCAGGGTGTCGTCGGATGGCTACACCTTC.

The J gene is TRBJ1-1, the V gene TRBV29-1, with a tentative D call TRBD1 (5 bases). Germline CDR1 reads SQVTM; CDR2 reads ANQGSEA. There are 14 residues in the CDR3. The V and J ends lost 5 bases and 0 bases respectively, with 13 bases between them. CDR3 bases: TGCAGCGTTCCTCAGGGTTCAATGAACACTGAAGCTTTCTTT. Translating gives CSVPQGSMNTEAFF.

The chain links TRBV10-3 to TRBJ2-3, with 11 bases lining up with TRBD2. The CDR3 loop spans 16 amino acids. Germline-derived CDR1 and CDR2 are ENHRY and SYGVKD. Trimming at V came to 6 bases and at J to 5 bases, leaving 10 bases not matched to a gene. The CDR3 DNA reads TGTGCCATCAGCAGACCGACTGGGACTAGCGGAGATACGCAGTATTTT. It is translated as CAISRPTGTSGDTQYF.

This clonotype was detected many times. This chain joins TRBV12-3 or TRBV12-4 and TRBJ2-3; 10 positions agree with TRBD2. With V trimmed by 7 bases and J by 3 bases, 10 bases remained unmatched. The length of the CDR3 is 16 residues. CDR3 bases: TGTGCCAGCACCGCGAGACTAGCGGGCGTTACAGATACGCAGTATTTT. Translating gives CASTARLAGVTDTQYF.

Here the CDR3 reads CASSLMGGAFNQPQHF. CDR3 sequence (DNA): TGTGCCAGCAGTTTAATGGGGGGAGCTTTCAATCAGCCCCAGCATTTT. The chain has TRBV6-6 and TRBJ1-5; D is possibly TRBD1 (5 bases). Trimming cost V 4 bases and J 3 bases, with 16 bases left between them. The germline CDR1 and CDR2 sequences are MNHNY and SVGAGI (reference sequence). The CDR3 has 16 residues.

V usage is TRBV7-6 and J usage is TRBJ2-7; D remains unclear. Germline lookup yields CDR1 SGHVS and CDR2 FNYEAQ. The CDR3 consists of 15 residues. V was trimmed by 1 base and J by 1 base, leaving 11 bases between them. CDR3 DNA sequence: TGTGCCAGCAGCTTAGAGGCGAGCGAATCCTACGAGCAGTACTTC. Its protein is CASSLEASESYEQYF.

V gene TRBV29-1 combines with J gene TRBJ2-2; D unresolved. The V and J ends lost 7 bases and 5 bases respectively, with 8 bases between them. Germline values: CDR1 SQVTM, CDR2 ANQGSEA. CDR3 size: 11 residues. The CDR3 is CSGVGTGELFF. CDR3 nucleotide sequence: TGCAGCGGAGTGGGGACCGGGGAGCTGTTTTTT.

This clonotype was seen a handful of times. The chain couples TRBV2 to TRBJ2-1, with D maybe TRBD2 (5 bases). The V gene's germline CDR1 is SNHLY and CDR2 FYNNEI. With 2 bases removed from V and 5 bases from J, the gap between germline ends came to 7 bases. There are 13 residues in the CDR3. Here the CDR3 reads CASSETRDNEQFF. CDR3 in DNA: TGTGCCAGCAGTGAAACGCGGGACAATGAGCAGTTCTTC.

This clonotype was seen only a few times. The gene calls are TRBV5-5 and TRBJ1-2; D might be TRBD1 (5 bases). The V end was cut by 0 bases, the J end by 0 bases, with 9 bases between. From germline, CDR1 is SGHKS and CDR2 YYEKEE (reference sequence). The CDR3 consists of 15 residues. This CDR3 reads CASSLEATANYGYTF. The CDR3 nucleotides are TGTGCCAGCAGCTTGGAGGCGACAGCTAACTATGGCTACACCTTC.

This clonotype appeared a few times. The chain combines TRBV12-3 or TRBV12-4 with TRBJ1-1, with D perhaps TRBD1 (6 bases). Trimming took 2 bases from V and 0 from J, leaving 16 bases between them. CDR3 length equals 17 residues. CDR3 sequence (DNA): TGTGCCAGCAGTTTAATCGGGGGCGGCTGGCTGAACACTGAAGCTTTCTTT. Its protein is CASSLIGGGWLNTEAFF.